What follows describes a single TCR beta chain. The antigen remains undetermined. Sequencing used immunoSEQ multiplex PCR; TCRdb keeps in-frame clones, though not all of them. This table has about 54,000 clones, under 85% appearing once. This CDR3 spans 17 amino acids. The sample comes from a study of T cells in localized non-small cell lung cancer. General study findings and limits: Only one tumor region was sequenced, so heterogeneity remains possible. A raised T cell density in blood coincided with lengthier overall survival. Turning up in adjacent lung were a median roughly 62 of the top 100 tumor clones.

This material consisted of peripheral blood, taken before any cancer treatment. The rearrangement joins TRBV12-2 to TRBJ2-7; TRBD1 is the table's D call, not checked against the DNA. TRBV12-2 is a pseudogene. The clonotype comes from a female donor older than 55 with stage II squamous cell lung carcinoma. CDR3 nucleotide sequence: TGTGCAAGTCGCTTCAACTTCCGGGACACCCCTCCTAGAGAGCAGTACTTC. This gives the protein CASRFNFRDTPPREQYF.